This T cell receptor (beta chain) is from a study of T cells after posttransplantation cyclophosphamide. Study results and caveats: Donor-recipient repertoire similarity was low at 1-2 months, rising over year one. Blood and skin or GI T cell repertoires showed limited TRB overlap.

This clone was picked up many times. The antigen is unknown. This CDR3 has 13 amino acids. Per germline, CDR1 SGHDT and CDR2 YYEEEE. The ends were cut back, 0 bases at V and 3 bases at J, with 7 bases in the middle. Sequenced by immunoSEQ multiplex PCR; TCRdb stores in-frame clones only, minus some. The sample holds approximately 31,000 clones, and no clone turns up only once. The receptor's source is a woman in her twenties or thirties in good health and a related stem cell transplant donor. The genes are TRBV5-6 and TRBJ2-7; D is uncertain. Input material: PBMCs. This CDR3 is CASSLGSVYEQYF. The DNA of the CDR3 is TGTGCCAGCAGCTTGGGAAGCGTCTACGAGCAGTACTTC. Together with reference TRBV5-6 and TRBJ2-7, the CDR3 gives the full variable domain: DAGVTQSPTHLIKTRGQQVTLRCSPKSGHDTVSWYQQALGQGPQFIFQYYEEEERQRGNFPDRFSGHQFPNYSSELNVNALLLGDSALYLCASSLGSVYEQYFGPGTRLTVT.